Listed below are T cell receptor beta chains from one sample, sequenced in a study of regulatory T cells in long-lasting Graves disease. MiXCR, run by TCRdb on the multiplex PCR reads, gives a single entry per CDR3 protein. The repertoire consists of about 240,000 distinct CDR3 sequences, with over 20% occurring once and the leading ten covering around 13%. The material sequenced was peripheral blood mononuclear cells (PBMCs), taken at new diagnosis, from a patient treated with antithyroid drugs. The source of these receptors is a female donor with Graves disease. The CDR3 runs from the conserved cysteine through the conserved F or W. A D gene is named only where the DNA matches it firmly. Expanded clones are given a class, and other clones once, few, many or no size at all.

TRBV5-1	many	-	TRBJ1-1	CASSFAQGGGRAEAFF	TGCGCCAGCAGCTTTGCACAGGGAGGAGGTAGGGCTGAAGCTTTCTTT
TRBV2	-	-	TRBJ2-5	CASSELWDTALF	TGTGCCAGCAGTGAATTATGGGACACCGCCCTATTC
TRBV2	many	TRBD1	TRBJ2-7	CASSDLGQAYEQYF	TGTGCCAGCAGTGACCTTGGACAGGCCTACGAGCAGTACTTC
TRBV3-1	many	-	TRBJ2-5	CASSQEGQETQYF	TGTGCCAGCAGCCAAGAGGGGCAAGAGACCCAGTACTTC
TRBV6-2/TRBV6-3	many	TRBD1	TRBJ1-5	CASSHPGQGRYQPQHF	TGTGCCAGCAGCCACCCGGGACAGGGGAGGTATCAGCCCCAGCATTTT
TRBV28	many	TRBD1	TRBJ2-5	CASRRQGEETQYF	TGTGCCAGCAGGAGACAGGGGGAGGAGACCCAGTACTTC
TRBV5-1	-	-	TRBJ1-6	CASSLANAANSPLHF	TGCGCCAGCAGCTTGGCCAACGCGGCAAATTCACCCCTCCACTTT
TRBV12-3/TRBV12-4	many	-	TRBJ2-5	CASNDRAQETQYF	TGTGCCAGCAACGACAGAGCCCAAGAGACCCAGTACTTC
TRBV2	-	-	TRBJ1-1	CASSEQRVNTEAFF	TGTGCCAGCAGTGAGCAGAGGGTGAACACTGAAGCTTTCTTT
TRBV5-4	few	TRBD1	TRBJ1-2	CATKQGAGGYTF	TGTGCCACGAAACAGGGGGCTGGCGGCTACACCTTC
TRBV30	few	-	TRBJ2-5	CAWNGPGSQETQYF	TGTGCCTGGAATGGACCCGGATCCCAAGAGACCCAGTACTTC
TRBV6-1	once	-	TRBJ2-7	CATQLRSREQYF	TGTGCCACTCAGTTAAGGAGTAGAGAGCAGTACTTC
TRBV7-9	many	-	TRBJ2-7	CASSSFTDLYHEQYF	TGTGCCAGCAGCTCCTTCACGGACTTATATCACGAGCAGTACTTC
TRBV3-2	many	-	TRBJ1-4	CASSQQDPDREGKLFF	TGTGCCAGCAGCCAACAAGACCCAGACAGGGAAGGTAAACTGTTTTTT
TRBV28	-	TRBD1	TRBJ1-2	CASRPGGSSYGYTF	TGTGCCAGCAGACCAGGGGGCAGCTCATATGGCTACACCTTC